Here is one T cell receptor beta chain with its context. Germline V gene lookup returns CDR1 LNHDA and CDR2 SQIVND (reference sequence). This CDR3 comprises 14 residues. With V trimmed by 2 bases and J by 7 bases, 2 bases remained unmatched. The sample belongs to a study of cytomegalovirus exposure and HLA in healthy donors. Primers: 60 Vbeta forward and 13 Jbeta reverse. Sequenced by immunoSEQ multiplex PCR; TCRdb stores in-frame clones only, minus some. The repertoire holds under 200,000 clones, with about 80% as singletons. This chain uses TRBV19 with TRBJ1-6; 7 bases agree with TRBD1. The clonotype comes from a young woman in good health and CMV-seropositive. Sequencing was carried out using PBMCs. CDR3 nucleotides: TGTGCCAGTAGTATAAGGGGACAGAATTCACCCCTCCACTTT. Residues: CASSIRGQNSPLHF.